The source of this T cell receptor beta chain is a study of metastatic and nonmetastatic thyroid tumors. Looking at the study overall: Repertoires from blood and tumor or nodule tissue of malignant and benign thyroid patients were compared. Study outcomes and limitations: Within blood and tumor, benign nodules reportedly had significantly lower TCR beta diversity than malignant thyroid tumors did.

In the original workflow: Across clinicopathological groups, CDR3 differences served as the basis for building a distant-metastasis classifier for papillary thyroid cancer. TCRdb re-analyzed the PCR reads using MiXCR. Clone size and V and J calls follow TCRdb, not the original study. The sample has 30,000 or so clones, about 19% seen once. Ten or more counts support this clone. Its antigen is not identified. Trimming cost V 6 bases and J 0 bases, with 18 bases left between them. Germline CDR1 reads SNHLY; CDR2 reads FYNNEI. The CDR3 totals 17 residues. No patient received treatment before thyroid surgery.

The clonotype was recovered from a female donor with papillary thyroid cancer or a benign thyroid nodule (not recorded which). Some clones in this sample may be carry-over from other donors' samples. The source material was blood. The chain is built from TRBV2 and TRBJ2-1; maybe TRBD2 (5 bases). The CDR3 reads CASRVSRRRYSYNEQFF. The DNA for the CDR3 is TGTGCCAGCAGAGTAAGTCGGAGGCGATACTCCTACAATGAGCAGTTCTTC.